The 28 T cell receptor beta chains below come from one sample, sequenced in a study of glioma-infiltrating T cells. Using RNA template, CDR3s of TCR alpha and beta were amplified with iRepertoire arm-PCR. TCRdb recomputed calls from the multiplex PCR reads with MiXCR, one row per CDR3 protein. The data hold tens of thousands of distinct CDR3 sequences, with approximately 39% observed a single time. Sequencing was performed on glioma tissue, nonneoplastic brain tissue, or PBMCs (not recorded which). These receptors were obtained from a human donor with low-grade glioma or glioblastoma, undergoing nonglioma brain surgery, or in good health (not recorded which).

This clonotype has just a few counts. A much larger clone differs by one base, so this may be a read error. The rearrangement uses TRBV11-2 and TRBJ2-1, with 7 bases lining up with TRBD2. The CDR3 spans 16 residues. In germline, CDR1 is SGHAT, CDR2 FQNNGV. The CDR3, as DNA: TGTGCCAGCAGCCCCTTTACTAGCGCTCCCTACGATGAGCAGTTCTTC. Residues: CASSPFTSAPYDEQFF.

This clonotype was seen at least ten times. The V and J genes are TRBV13 and TRBJ2-5; D ambiguous. Germline lookup yields CDR1 PRHDT and CDR2 FYEKMQ (reference sequence). The CDR3 has 14 amino acids. Deletions cut 4 bases from V and 1 base from J, with 10 bases between. The DNA of the CDR3 is TGTGCCAGCAGCTGGTGGCAAACCCAAGAGACCCAGTACTTC. It is translated as CASSWWQTQETQYF.

This clonotype was picked up many times. The chain joins TRBV28 to TRBJ2-7, with TRBD1 matching over 9 bases. Germline trimming cut 2 bases from V and 5 bases from J; bases unmatched to any gene: 13. The CDR3 is 17 amino acids. Germline CDR1 reads MDHEN; CDR2 reads SYDVKM. The CDR3 region is CASSLQSPGTGPDEQYF. The CDR3 DNA follows: TGTGCCAGCAGTTTACAAAGCCCCGGGACAGGGCCCGACGAGCAGTACTTC.

This clonotype has only a few counts. The V call is TRBV2, the J call TRBJ2-1, with 7 bases identical to TRBD1. Germline CDR1 and CDR2: SNHLY and FYNNEI. This CDR3 spans 16 amino acids. Germline trimming cut 6 bases from V and 4 bases from J; bases unmatched to any gene: 12. The DNA for the CDR3 is TGTGCCAGCAGCGTAAACAGGGGCCGAGGATACAATGAGCAGTTCTTC. Translating gives CASSVNRGRGYNEQFF.

A word on this clonotype: One end of the junction does not line up with germline, which may come from a read error. The chain has TRBV5-6 and TRBJ2-5; 10 bases agree with TRBD2. Germline assignment: CDR1 SGHDT and CDR2 YYEEEE. The CDR3 contains 16 residues. The chain's CDR3 is CASSLESGRAQETQYF. The CDR3 region has the DNA TGTGCCAGCAGCTTGGAAAGCGGGAGGGCCCAAGAGACACAGTACTTC.

For this clonotype: One end of the junction does not line up with germline, which may come from a read error. The gene calls are TRBV7-6 and TRBJ2-1, with 9 bases matching TRBD1. The CDR3 runs to 16 residues. CDR1 is SGHVS and CDR2 is FNYEAQ in the germline V gene. In DNA form, the CDR3 reads TGTGCCAGCAGCCTTACTGGACAGGGGCAAAACAATGAGCAGCTCTTC. This encodes CASSLTGQGQNNEQLF.

Worth noting for this clonotype: A much larger clone sits a single nucleotide away, making a read error possible. The chain combines TRBV11-2 with TRBJ2-5; D is possibly TRBD1 (5 bases). Per the germline V gene, CDR1 is SGHAT and CDR2 is FQNNGV. V lost 1 base and J lost 2, with 11 bases in between. The CDR3 sequence is 15 residues long. The CDR3 DNA is TGTGCCAGCAGCTTAGGGGGCCTTTTTCAAGAGACCCAGTACTTC. This sequence encodes CASSLGGLFQETQYF.

A remark on this clonotype: This may be a read error: a much more frequent sequence differs by one nucleotide. The CDR3 region is CASISTTGTTGYTF. CDR3 DNA: TGTGCCAGCATCTCAACAACCGGGACAACAGGCTACACCTTC. The chain combines TRBV12-3 or TRBV12-4 with TRBJ1-2; D might be TRBD1 (6 bases). V was cut by 7 bases and J by 8 bases, with 20 bases left in between. The CDR3 runs 14 residues.

A note on this clonotype: One junction end disagrees with the germline gene, perhaps due to a read error. This chain uses TRBV7-2 with TRBJ1-6; no clear D gene. Germline-derived CDR1 and CDR2 are SGHTA and FQGNSA. This CDR3 spans 13 amino acids. CDR3 protein: CSSSPSPNSPLHF. CDR3 coding DNA: TGTTCCAGCAGCCCGAGCCCCAACTCACCCCTCCACTTT.

This clonotype was detected many times. The gene calls are TRBV7-2 and TRBJ2-7; D might be TRBD1 or TRBD2, each matching 6 bases. Trimming pared 5 bases from V and 4 bases from J, leaving 18 bases between. The CDR3 extends over 15 amino acids. Germline loops: CDR1 SGHTA, CDR2 FQGNSA. The CDR3 nucleotides read TGTGCCAGCAGCAATCGGGGGACACGAACTTACGAGCAGTACTTC. Its translation is CASSNRGTRTYEQYF.

Notes on this clonotype: Just one base apart from a much larger clone, this may be a read error. CDR3 coding DNA: TGTGCCAGCAACCTTAACTCCGGGACTAGTTGGACCGGGGAGCTGTTTTTT. Protein sequence: CASNLNSGTSWTGELFF. The V and J genes are TRBV4-2 and TRBJ2-2; 8 nucleotides align to TRBD2. V was pared by 7 bases and J by 5 bases, with 15 bases of the junction left unmatched. Germline V gives CDR1 LGHNA, CDR2 YNFKEQ. This CDR3 region has 17 residues.

This clonotype has a count of ten or more. The CDR3 DNA reads TGCAGTGCCGCTAGGAGTTTGCGGCGCAAAAGCACAGATACGCAGTATTTT. It is translated as CSAARSLRRKSTDTQYF. The chain joins TRBV20-1 to TRBJ2-3, with D unclear. The germline V gene has CDR1 DFQATT and CDR2 SNEGSKA (reference sequence). The ends were cut back, 6 bases at V and 0 bases at J, with 22 bases in the middle. There are 17 residues in the CDR3.

For this clonotype: This may be a read error: a much more frequent sequence differs by one nucleotide. This chain uses TRBV30 with TRBJ2-1, with TRBD2 matching over 14 bases. Germline loops: CDR1 GTSNPN, CDR2 SVGIG (reference sequence). This CDR3 comprises 15 residues. This CDR3 is CAWGRTSGRSNERFF. In DNA, the CDR3 is TGTGCCTGGGGAAGGACTAGCGGGAGGTCTAATGAGCGGTTCTTC.

Note on this clonotype: Since the CDR3 does not end with the conserved phenylalanine or tryptophan, this likely comes from a read error. The J gene is TRBJ1-1, the V gene TRBV7-2; the D is unclear. The CDR3 has 14 amino acids. CDR1 is SGHTA and CDR2 is FQGNSA in the germline V gene. CDR3 nucleotides: TGTGCCAGGAGCTCTACGAATGGGAACACTGAAGCTTTCCTT. Protein product: CARSSTNGNTEAFL.

The rearrangement joins TRBV28 to TRBJ1-1; D not certain. CDR3 length: 16 residues. In germline, CDR1 is MDHEN, CDR2 SYDVKM. The V and J ends lost 2 bases and 4 bases respectively, with 17 bases between them. CDR3 loop: CASSLSGSWMCTEAFF. The CDR3 bases are TGTGCCAGCAGTTTAAGTGGGTCTTGGATGTGCACTGAAGCTTTCTTT. Filled out from reference TRBV28 and TRBJ1-1, the complete variable domain reads DVKVTQSSRYLVKRTGEKVFLECVQDMDHENMFWYRQDPGLGLRLIYFSYDVKMKEKGDIPEGYSVSREKKERFSLILESASTNQTSMYLCASSLSGSWMCTEAFFGQGTRLTVV.

The chain recombines TRBV28 with TRBJ2-5; D may be TRBD1 or TRBD2 (6 bases each). Germline CDR1 and CDR2: MDHEN and SYDVKM. This CDR3 spans 15 amino acids. V was clipped by 3 bases and J by 14 bases, with 25 bases between them. The DNA of the CDR3 is TGTGCCAGCAGTTTTTCTACCCCGGGGGCAGAGACCAAATACTTC. It translates to CASSFSTPGAETKYF.

In its sample, this clonotype was seen many times. This chain uses TRBV2 with TRBJ2-1, with 12 bases fitting TRBD2. The CDR3 contains 14 residues. Losses at the gene ends were 6 bases for V and 8 bases for J; bases not matched to a gene: 5. The V gene's germline CDR1 is SNHLY and CDR2 FYNNEI. CDR3 region: CASSQLAGGYEQFF. The CDR3, as DNA: TGTGCCAGCAGCCAACTAGCGGGAGGTTATGAGCAGTTCTTC.

This clonotype occurred many times. The CDR3 is CASPDSRWTDTQYF. CDR3 nucleotide sequence: TGTGCCAGCCCGGACAGCCGCTGGACAGATACGCAGTATTTT. The chain couples TRBV27 to TRBJ2-3, with D possibly matching TRBD1 (6 bases). V lost 8 bases and J lost 3, with 15 bases in between. Germline-derived CDR1 and CDR2 are MNHEY and SMNVEV (reference sequence). The CDR3 runs to 14 residues.

A remark on this clonotype: A read error may produce the germline difference seen at one junction end. The chain joins TRBV15 to TRBJ2-1; D unclear. The length of the CDR3 is 13 residues. Germline CDR1 LNHNV, CDR2 YYDKDF (reference sequence). The DNA for the CDR3 is TGTGCCATCAGCAGAGAGTTATACAATGAGCAGTTCTTC. This translates into CAISRELYNEQFF.

Ten or more counts support this clonotype. The V and J genes are TRBV3-1 and TRBJ2-2, with 9 positions matching TRBD2. The CDR3 runs to 14 residues. Germline assignment: CDR1 LGHDT and CDR2 YNNKEL (reference sequence). J lost 4 bases, V lost 7 bases, and 4 bases had no gene match. The CDR3 DNA is TGTGCCAGCACCCGACTAGCGGCCACCGGGGAGCTGTTTTTT. Its translation is CASTRLAATGELFF.

This clonotype was seen only once. A junction boundary mismatches the germline segment, possibly from a read error. The V gene is TRBV19, the J gene TRBJ2-3; perhaps TRBD1 as D (5 bases). Germline V gene sequence: CDR1 LNHDA, CDR2 SQIVND (reference sequence). This CDR3 region has 15 residues. CDR3 nucleotide sequence: TGTTCCAGCTCCGGCGACGCGAGGACAACAGATACGCGGTATTTT. This gives the protein CSSSGDARTTDTRYF.

At least ten counts were recorded for this clonotype. CDR3 sequence reads: CASTTRMGTGELFF. CDR3 DNA sequence: TGTGCCAGCACCACACGGATGGGTACCGGGGAGCTGTTTTTT. The V gene is TRBV3-1, the J gene TRBJ2-2, with no clear D. The CDR3 is 14 residues long. The V gene lost 7 bases and the J gene lost 5 bases, with 14 bases spanning the gap. The germline V gene has CDR1 LGHDT and CDR2 YNNKEL (reference sequence).

Turning to this clonotype: Since a much larger clone is just one base distant, this may be a read error. The chain employs TRBV10-2 and TRBJ1-2; 7 bases are a match to TRBD1. Germline V gene data show CDR1 as WSHSY and CDR2 as SAAADI. CDR3 size: 13 residues. Here the CDR3 reads CATPRTGASGYTF. As DNA, the CDR3 is TGTGCCACCCCCCGGACAGGCGCCTCCGGCTACACCTTC.

The V and J genes are TRBV7-3 and TRBJ2-5, with TRBD2 matching over 9 bases. Trimming at V came to 5 bases and at J to 2 bases, leaving 9 bases not matched to a gene. There are 16 residues in the CDR3. CDR1 SGHTA and CDR2 FQGTGA come from the germline V gene. CDR3 loop: CASSLYETSGQETQYF. In nucleotides, the CDR3 is TGTGCCAGCAGCCTGTATGAGACTAGCGGACAAGAGACCCAGTACTTC.

There are many counts of this clonotype. This chain's CDR3 is CASSFDQYGYTF. The CDR3 DNA reads as TGTGCCAGCAGCTTCGACCAGTATGGCTACACCTTC. The gene calls are TRBV5-8 and TRBJ1-2; D is uncertain. Germline CDR1 is SGHTS and CDR2 is YDEGEE. V lost 2 bases and J lost 5, with 7 bases in between. This CDR3 has 12 amino acids. The full variable domain, with the rest looked up from reference TRBV5-8 and TRBJ1-2, is EAGVTQSPTHLIKTRGQQATLRCSPISGHTSVYWYQQALGLGLQFLLWYDEGEERNRGNFPPRFSGRQFPNYSSELNVNALELEDSALYLCASSFDQYGYTFGSGTRLTVV.

A remark on this clonotype: The CDR3 ends on some other residue instead of the conserved phenylalanine or tryptophan, so this is likely a read error. The chain couples TRBV30 to TRBJ1-2; possible D gene TRBD1, 6 bases. Germline V gives CDR1 GTSNPN, CDR2 SVGIG (reference sequence). CDR3 length: 14 residues. The CDR3 nucleotides read TGTGCCTGGAGCCCGGGACACGGAAACTGTGGCTACACCTCC. Amino acids: CAWSPGHGNCGYTS.

The chain combines TRBV5-5 with TRBJ2-3; TRBD2 aligns across 10 bases. Trimming cost V 4 bases and J 5 bases; bases outside gene matches: 16. CDR1 and CDR2 (germline): SGHKS, YYEKEE (reference sequence). The CDR3 runs 18 residues. The CDR3 loop reads CASSHPPPGTSEQDTQYF. Here the CDR3 DNA reads TGTGCCAGCAGCCACCCCCCCCCCGGGACTAGCGAACAAGATACGCAGTATTTT.

This CDR3 is CASSQEGGVETQYF. CDR3 in DNA: TGCGCCAGCAGCCAAGAGGGAGGGGTAGAGACCCAGTACTTC. The chain uses TRBV4-1 and TRBJ2-5; TRBD2 agrees at 7 bases. CDR1 and CDR2 from the germline V gene are MGHRA and YSYEKL. J was trimmed by 4 bases and V by 0 bases; bases with no gene match: 2. The CDR3 covers 14 residues.